Shown below are 5 T cell receptor beta chains from a single sample sequenced in a study of post-analysis software for immune sequencing data. Study-wide findings and caveats: In patients, TRBV5-6, TRBV5-1 and TRBV20-1 belonged to five TRBV segments found more frequently than in controls.

Tagging with unique molecular identifiers was a feature of the TCR beta cDNA libraries. One entry per CDR3 protein results from TCRdb running MiXCR on the PCR reads. Altogether under 900,000 distinct CDR3 sequences are present, roughly 50% being singletons, with the ten largest covering approximately 4.3%. Their antigens are not known. Sequenced: blood. The receptors here all came from a girl between 5 and 17 years old with multiple sclerosis.

The chain has TRBV20-1 and TRBJ2-5; TRBD1 or TRBD2 may be the D gene (5 bases each). Gene TRBJ2-7 matches the end of the DNA better, so the J call may be wrong. From germline, CDR1 is DFQATT and CDR2 SNEGSKA (reference sequence). This CDR3 is built from 12 residues. CDR3 DNA sequence: TGCAGTGCTCCGGGGCGAAACGCCGAGCAGTACTTC. Translating it yields CSAPGRNAEQYF.

The chain couples TRBV6-6 to TRBJ2-5; the match to TRBD2 covers 12 bases. CDR1 and CDR2 from the germline V gene are MNHNY and SVGAGI (reference sequence). V lost 4 bases to trimming and J lost 11 bases; unmatched junction nucleotides: 14. This CDR3 region has 16 residues. CDR3 residues: CASSSLGLAGSYGQYF. The CDR3 DNA reads TGTGCCAGCAGTTCCCTCGGACTAGCGGGATCCTACGGGCAGTACTTC.

The chain couples TRBV20-1 to TRBJ1-2; D unresolved. The CDR3 covers 14 residues. Germline CDR1 reads DFQATT; CDR2 reads SNEGSKA (reference sequence). V lost 0 bases, J lost 6 bases, and 14 bases lay in between. CDR3 DNA sequence: TGCAGTGCTAGAGATGCGCACTGGAGGGATGGCTACACCTTC. Protein: CSARDAHWRDGYTF.

Only a few counts were recorded for this clonotype. The chain employs TRBV5-1 and TRBJ2-6; 9 nucleotides align to TRBD1. This CDR3 is built from 17 residues. Germline V CDR1 and CDR2: SGHRS, YFSETQ. V was pared by 4 bases and J by 2 bases, with 7 bases of the junction left unmatched. The CDR3, as DNA: TGCGCCAGCAGCCCGGGACAGGGAGGAACTGGGGCCAACGTCCTGACTTTC. Translated: CASSPGQGGTGANVLTF.

V and J are TRBV21-1 and TRBJ1-5; the DNA was not used to check the table's D call, TRBD1. TRBV21-1 constitutes a pseudogene. CDR3 length: 16 residues. CDR3 coding DNA: TGTGCCAGCAGCAAATTACAGGGGGCTTATTGGCAGCCCCAGCATTTT. Its protein is CASSKLQGAYWQPQHF.